The 32 T cell receptor beta chains below come from one sample, sequenced in a study of shared clonotypes between healthy human individuals. Clones were read by immunoSEQ multiplex PCR, and TCRdb kept only the in-frame ones, dropping some. The sample yields some 2,000,000 clones, less than 95% seen once. The naive CD8 population came from CD45RO-negative cells selected for CCR7, without terminally differentiated effector memory CD45RA+ cells. Input material: naive CD8+ T cells sorted from blood. These receptors were obtained from a man younger than 35 in good health.

This chain connects TRBV7-6 to TRBJ2-1, with D unclear. The germline V and J ends were trimmed by 5 bases and 3 bases, with 14 bases remaining between them. The CDR3 totals 15 residues. CDR1 is SGHVS and CDR2 is FNYEAQ in the germline V gene. CDR3 amino acids: CASSPNRRDYNEQFF. Written as DNA, the CDR3 is TGTGCCAGCAGCCCAAATCGCCGCGACTACAATGAGCAGTTCTTC.

The chain carries TRBV30 and TRBJ1-4; no firm D call. Per germline, CDR1 GTSNPN and CDR2 SVGIG (reference sequence). V was pared by 0 bases and J by 0 bases, with 5 bases between. The CDR3 runs 14 residues. The CDR3 loop is CAWSVSATNEKLFF. CDR3 bases: TGTGCCTGGAGTGTATCCGCAACTAATGAAAAACTGTTTTTT.

V and J are TRBV4-3 and TRBJ2-1, with TRBD2 matching 7 bases. With 0 bases clipped from V and 1 base from J, the junction kept 9 bases outside the gene matches. The germline V gene encodes CDR1 LGHNA and CDR2 YSLEER. This CDR3 has 18 residues. For the CDR3, the DNA is TGCGCCAGCAGCCAAGATCCTATGGGGGAGGGGTCCTACAATGAGCAGTTCTTC. Protein sequence: CASSQDPMGEGSYNEQFF.

V is TRBV6-1 and J is TRBJ1-6, with TRBD1 matching over 8 bases. Germline lookup yields CDR1 MNHNS and CDR2 SASEGT. This CDR3 has 15 amino acids. V lost 2 bases to trimming and J lost 7 bases; unmatched junction nucleotides: 4. As DNA, the CDR3 is TGTGCCAGCAGTGAAAGTCACAGGGGGAATTCACCCCTCCACTTT. Its protein is CASSESHRGNSPLHF.

The chain is built from TRBV7-9 and TRBJ2-7; no reliable D call. Germline V gene lookup returns CDR1 SEHNR and CDR2 FQNEAQ (reference sequence). V gave up 3 bases and J gave up 3 bases, with 9 bases separating them. The CDR3 is made up of 13 amino acids. CDR3 nucleotides: TGTGCCAGCAGCTTCTCCCCTATCTACGAGCAGTACTTC. It codes for CASSFSPIYEQYF.

The CDR3 loop reads CASSQEQGSVVADTQYF. The DNA for the CDR3 is TGCGCCAGCAGCCAAGAGCAGGGATCAGTGGTGGCAGATACGCAGTATTTT. The chain uses TRBV4-1 and TRBJ2-3; D is perhaps TRBD1 (5 bases). This CDR3 is built from 17 residues. Germline loops: CDR1 MGHRA, CDR2 YSYEKL. Deletions cut 0 bases from V and 4 bases from J, with 17 bases between.

This clone was seen just once. The gene calls are TRBV7-2 and TRBJ2-6; 8 nucleotides match TRBD1. CDR3 size: 17 residues. Per the germline V gene, CDR1 is SGHTA and CDR2 is FQGNSA. V shed 5 bases and J 0 bases; nucleotides not matched to a gene: 6. CDR3 region: CASSLTTGASGANVLTF. In nucleotides, the CDR3 is TGTGCCAGCAGCCTTACGACAGGGGCCTCTGGGGCCAACGTCCTGACTTTC.

The rearrangement joins TRBV7-9 to TRBJ1-4; perhaps TRBD1 as D (5 bases). Trimming took off 1 base at V and 2 bases at J, with 11 bases between the two ends. The CDR3 sequence is 16 residues long. The germline V gene encodes CDR1 SEHNR and CDR2 FQNEAQ (reference sequence). CDR3 coding DNA: TGTGCCAGCAGCTTAGTTTTGACAGCTACTAATGAAAAACTGTTTTTT. Translating gives CASSLVLTATNEKLFF. Filled out from reference TRBV7-9 and TRBJ1-4, the complete variable domain reads DTGVSQNPRHKITKRGQNVTFRCDPISEHNRLYWYRQTLGQGPEFLTYFQNEAQLEKSRLLSDRFSAERPKGSFSTLEIQRTEQGDSAMYLCASSLVLTATNEKLFFGSGTQLSVL.

CDR3 sequence reads: CASRLEGTGELFF. CDR3 in DNA: TGTGCCAGCAGACTGGAGGGGACCGGGGAGCTGTTTTTT. J is TRBJ2-2 and V is TRBV7-9, with a possible D match to TRBD2 (6 bases). V lost 6 bases, J lost 5 bases, and 10 bases lay in between. Germline values: CDR1 SEHNR, CDR2 FQNEAQ (reference sequence). The length of the CDR3 is 13 residues.

The chain uses TRBV6-5 and TRBJ2-3; tentatively, D is TRBD1 or TRBD2 (5 bases each). Trimming took off 2 bases at V and 6 bases at J, with 12 bases between the two ends. This CDR3 contains 14 residues. The germline V gene has CDR1 MNHEY and CDR2 SVGAGI. The CDR3: CASSYMGEGDTQYF. CDR3 bases: TGTGCCAGCAGTTACATGGGAGAGGGGGATACGCAGTATTTT.

The V call is TRBV13, the J call TRBJ2-7; tentatively, D is TRBD1 (6 bases). The CDR3 covers 14 residues. V lost 5 bases to trimming and J lost 2 bases, with 13 bases between them. CDR1 PRHDT and CDR2 FYEKMQ come from the germline V gene (reference sequence). This CDR3 reads CASSPGDGAYEQYF. The CDR3 DNA is TGTGCCAGCAGCCCAGGGGACGGGGCCTACGAGCAGTACTTC. The complete variable domain, with remaining parts taken from reference TRBV13 and TRBJ2-7, reads AAGVIQSPRHLIKEKRETATLKCYPIPRHDTVYWYQQGPGQDPQFLISFYEKMQSDKGSIPDRFSAQQFSDYHSELNMSSLELGDSALYFCASSPGDGAYEQYFGPGTRLTVT.

This chain links TRBV19 with TRBJ1-1; D unresolved. CDR1 and CDR2 from the germline V gene are LNHDA and SQIVND (reference sequence). Trimming removed 0 bases from V and 5 bases from J, with 13 bases in between. The CDR3 runs 15 residues. CDR3 region: CASSIDSLMGTEAFF. The DNA of the CDR3 is TGTGCCAGTAGTATAGATAGTCTAATGGGGACTGAAGCTTTCTTT.

CDR3 sequence: CASSKTGDYPYEQYF. In DNA, the CDR3 is TGTGCCAGCAGCAAAACGGGGGACTATCCCTACGAGCAGTACTTC. The chain couples TRBV21-1 to TRBJ2-7; no DNA check was done on the table's D call, TRBD2. TRBV21-1 is described as a pseudogene. The length of the CDR3 is 15 residues.

This chain connects TRBV9 to TRBJ1-3, with 7 bases aligning to TRBD1. This CDR3 spans 17 amino acids. Germline V gene data show CDR1 as SGDLS and CDR2 as YYNGEE. V shed 4 bases, J shed 0 bases, and the junction held 10 bases outside the gene matches. The CDR3 region is CASSPPGGTVSGNTIYF. The CDR3 DNA follows: TGTGCCAGCAGCCCCCCCGGTGGGACAGTCTCTGGAAACACCATATATTTT.

This rearrangement joins TRBV6-5 to TRBJ1-4, with D unresolved. Germline CDR1 reads MNHEY; CDR2 reads SVGAGI. V lost 6 bases and J 7 bases, leaving 18 bases between the germline ends. The CDR3 extends over 15 amino acids. As DNA, the CDR3 is TGTGCCAGCAGCACTGGGCCAATGTGGGGTGAAAAACTGTTTTTT. Translating it yields CASSTGPMWGEKLFF.

V is TRBV2 and J is TRBJ2-3, with TRBD2 identical over 7 bases. V lost 1 base and J lost 0; bases outside the gene matches: 4. Germline V gene data show CDR1 as SNHLY and CDR2 as FYNNEI. The CDR3 is 16 residues long. The CDR3 nucleotides read TGTGCCAGCAGTGAAGGGGCGGGGGTTAGCACAGATACGCAGTATTTT. It specifies CASSEGAGVSTDTQYF. Together with reference TRBV2 and TRBJ2-3, the CDR3 gives the full variable domain: EPEVTQTPSHQVTQMGQEVILRCVPISNHLYFYWYRQILGQKVEFLVSFYNNEISEKSEIFDDQFSVERPDGSNFTLKIRSTKLEDSAMYFCASSEGAGVSTDTQYFGPGTRLTVL.

The chain uses TRBV4-3 and TRBJ2-2; D possibly corresponds to TRBD2 (6 bases). The V gene's germline CDR1 is LGHNA and CDR2 YSLEER. The CDR3 contains 14 residues. V lost 1 base to trimming and J lost 8 bases, with 11 bases between them. The CDR3 spells CASSQVEGVGELFF. DNA for the CDR3: TGCGCCAGCAGCCAAGTGGAGGGTGTTGGGGAGCTGTTTTTT.

V gene TRBV29-1 combines with J gene TRBJ1-2; 7 bases line up with TRBD1. CDR1 SQVTM and CDR2 ANQGSEA come from the germline V gene. V lost 8 bases, J lost 2 bases, and 17 bases stayed unmatched. The CDR3 length is 16 residues. CDR3 nucleotide sequence: TGCAGCCTACTGAACCGTACAGGGGAGGGAAACTATGGCTACACCTTC. As protein: CSLLNRTGEGNYGYTF.

The gene calls are TRBV19 and TRBJ1-1, with a tentative D call TRBD1 (6 bases). Trimming shortened V by 4 bases and J by 10 bases, and 13 bases separated the two germline ends. The CDR3 runs 12 residues. The V gene's germline CDR1 is LNHDA and CDR2 SQIVND (reference sequence). CDR3 sequence: CASSTQGFPAFF. CDR3 bases: TGTGCCAGTAGTACACAGGGTTTCCCAGCTTTCTTT.

The chain has TRBV5-6 and TRBJ1-4, with D uncertain. Trimming stripped 0 bases from V and 8 bases from J, with 14 bases between. The CDR3 length is 15 residues. CDR1 is SGHDT, CDR2 YYEEEE, per germline. CDR3 residues: CASSLAWDPLEKLFF. The CDR3, as DNA: TGTGCCAGCAGCTTGGCGTGGGATCCCCTAGAAAAACTGTTTTTT.

The CDR3 spells CASSVEASGSPTDTQYF. CDR3 bases: TGTGCCAGCAGCGTAGAGGCTAGCGGGAGTCCGACAGATACGCAGTATTTT. The chain joins TRBV9 to TRBJ2-3; 10 nucleotides line up with TRBD2. The trim removed 0 bases at V and 3 bases at J, leaving 7 bases unmatched. CDR3 length: 17 amino acids. CDR1 SGDLS and CDR2 YYNGEE come from the germline V gene.

V gene TRBV18 combines with J gene TRBJ2-5; the D gene is possibly TRBD1 (5 bases). Germline V gene data show CDR1 as KGHSH and CDR2 as LQKENI. The CDR3 spans 15 residues. Between the trimmed V and J ends, which lost 5 bases and 2 bases, there was a span of 15 bases. Here the CDR3 reads CASSGEETVQETQYF. CDR3 coding DNA: TGTGCCAGCTCAGGGGAAGAGACAGTACAAGAGACCCAGTACTTC.

The chain has TRBV27 and TRBJ1-2; D uncertain. Germline CDR1 MNHEY, CDR2 SMNVEV (reference sequence). Trimming shortened V by 2 bases and J by 0 bases, and 7 bases separated the two germline ends. This CDR3 comprises 14 residues. The CDR3 DNA is TGTGCCAGCAGTTTAGTGGCTTCTAACTATGGCTACACCTTC. Translating gives CASSLVASNYGYTF.

As for this clone: Within the sample, other DNA sequences also encode this same CDR3. The chain has TRBV13 and TRBJ2-5; 14 bases are shared with TRBD2. Germline V gives CDR1 PRHDT, CDR2 FYEKMQ (reference sequence). The CDR3 is made up of 15 amino acids. Trimming cost V 5 bases and J 5 bases; bases outside gene matches: 4. The CDR3 DNA is TGTGCCAGCAGCCCGGGACTAGCGGGAGTTGAGACCCAGTACTTC. Residues: CASSPGLAGVETQYF.

J is TRBJ2-5 and V is TRBV2; D not certain. The CDR3 sequence is 14 residues long. V lost 6 bases and J 4 bases, leaving 15 bases between the germline ends. CDR1 is SNHLY and CDR2 is FYNNEI in the germline V gene. This CDR3 reads CASSERAVGETQYF. CDR3 DNA sequence: TGTGCCAGCAGCGAACGGGCAGTGGGAGAGACCCAGTACTTC. The full variable domain, completed using reference TRBV2 and TRBJ2-5, is EPEVTQTPSHQVTQMGQEVILRCVPISNHLYFYWYRQILGQKVEFLVSFYNNEISEKSEIFDDQFSVERPDGSNFTLKIRSTKLEDSAMYFCASSERAVGETQYFGPGTRLLVL.

On this clone: Additional DNA sequences in this sample encode the identical CDR3. The rearrangement links TRBV29-1 to TRBJ1-1, with D perhaps matching TRBD1 (5 bases). There are 11 residues in the CDR3. Per germline, CDR1 SQVTM and CDR2 ANQGSEA. With 6 bases removed from V and 1 base from J, the gap between germline ends came to 6 bases. DNA for the CDR3: TGCAGCGTAACAGGGAACACTGAAGCTTTCTTT. Protein: CSVTGNTEAFF.

This chain links TRBV4-2 with TRBJ1-6, with 7 bases fitting TRBD1. The CDR3 contains 21 residues. J gave up 0 bases and V 0 bases, and 14 bases lay outside the gene matches. Germline V gene sequence: CDR1 LGHNA, CDR2 YNFKEQ. CDR3 protein: CASSQDRVGTDGGSYNSPLHF. The CDR3 nucleotides are TGTGCCAGCAGCCAAGATAGGGTGGGGACAGATGGTGGCTCCTATAATTCACCCCTCCACTTT.

This chain uses TRBV4-3 with TRBJ1-5; 7 positions match TRBD1. The CDR3 is 13 residues long. Germline CDR1 is LGHNA and CDR2 is YSLEER. V lost 8 bases, J lost 3 bases, and 4 bases stayed unmatched. In nucleotides, the CDR3 is TGCGCCAGCTCCGGGACAGTCAATCAGCCCCAGCATTTT. Protein: CASSGTVNQPQHF.

The V call is TRBV28, the J call TRBJ1-2, with D possibly being TRBD1 (6 bases). V was pared by 6 bases and J by 3 bases, with 17 bases between. The CDR3 is 15 residues long. Per the germline V gene, CDR1 is MDHEN and CDR2 is SYDVKM. The CDR3 is CASRAAGALDYGYTF. CDR3 DNA: TGTGCCAGCAGGGCTGCGGGGGCTTTAGACTATGGCTACACCTTC.

This clone was seen only a few times. The CDR3 nucleotides are TGTGCCAGCAGCCCCCCACAGGGGAGCAATTCACCCCTCCACTTT. This translates into CASSPPQGSNSPLHF. The chain recombines TRBV7-9 with TRBJ1-6; TRBD1 matches at 7 bases. CDR1 is SEHNR, CDR2 FQNEAQ, per germline (reference sequence). The CDR3 has 15 residues. V trimming: 5 bases; J trimming: 7 bases; junction bases outside the gene matches: 8. Full variable domain (rest looked up from reference TRBV7-9 and TRBJ1-6): DTGVSQNPRHKITKRGQNVTFRCDPISEHNRLYWYRQTLGQGPEFLTYFQNEAQLEKSRLLSDRFSAERPKGSFSTLEIQRTEQGDSAMYLCASSPPQGSNSPLHFGNGTRLTVT.

Only one count was recorded for this clone. The chain joins TRBV5-6 to TRBJ2-7; a weak D match, TRBD2 (6 bases). The germline V and J ends were trimmed by 2 bases and 2 bases, with 11 bases remaining between them. The CDR3 extends over 14 amino acids. Germline CDR1 is SGHDT and CDR2 is YYEEEE. Here the CDR3 DNA reads TGTGCCAGCAGCTTCGGAGGGGAGGCCTACGAGCAGTACTTC. As protein: CASSFGGEAYEQYF.

The rearrangement links TRBV19 to TRBJ2-2; D not certain. The length of the CDR3 is 12 residues. The germline CDR1 and CDR2 sequences are LNHDA and SQIVND (reference sequence). The V gene lost 3 bases and the J gene lost 4 bases, with 3 bases spanning the gap. This CDR3 reads CASSMLTGELFF. In DNA form, the CDR3 reads TGTGCCAGTAGTATGCTCACCGGGGAGCTGTTTTTT. The entire variable domain, with the rest obtained from reference TRBV19 and TRBJ2-2, is as follows: DGGITQSPKYLFRKEGQNVTLSCEQNLNHDAMYWYRQDPGQGLRLIYYSQIVNDFQKGDIAEGYSVSREKKESFPLTVTSAQKNPTAFYLCASSMLTGELFFGEGSRLTVL.